The 28 T cell receptor beta chains given below trace back to one sample, sequenced in a study of post-analysis software for immune sequencing data. These TCRs are of unknown antigen specificity. cDNA libraries for TCR beta contained unique molecular identifiers. TCRdb re-called the PCR reads with MiXCR, one entry per CDR3 protein. The repertoire includes a few hundred thousand distinct CDR3 sequences, roughly 45% of them detected once, and 9% to 13% sits in the top ten. Study results and limitations: Included in a set of about five TRBV segments more frequent in patients than controls were TRBV5-6, TRBV5-1 and TRBV20-1.

Sequencing was carried out using blood. The receptors were sampled from a girl aged 5 to 17 with multiple sclerosis.

CDR3 DNA sequence: TGTGCCAGCAGAAACACAGGGGAGGAGACCCAGTACTTC. It translates to CASRNTGEETQYF. The V and J genes are TRBV14 and TRBJ2-7; 7 nucleotides align to TRBD1. The J call may be incorrect, as the DNA end agrees better with TRBJ2-5. This CDR3 contains 13 residues. CDR1 and CDR2 (germline): SGHDN, FVKESK.

Concerning this clonotype itself: A much more abundant neighbour one base away suggests this may be a read error. CDR3 protein: CASSLGEVVGQYF. In DNA form, the CDR3 reads TGTGCCAGCAGCTTAGGCGAGGTAGTCGGGCAGTACTTC. The chain joins TRBV7-2 to TRBJ2-5; D is ambiguous. The V gene's germline CDR1 is SGHTA and CDR2 FQGNSA. CDR3 length: 13 residues. Trimming removed 1 base at V and 11 bases at J, with 14 bases between.

This clonotype was detected only a few times. The rearrangement joins TRBV28 to TRBJ2-7; the D call may be TRBD1 or TRBD2 (5 bases each). The germline CDR1 and CDR2 sequences are MDHEN and SYDVKM. The CDR3 loop spans 14 amino acids. V lost 10 bases and J lost 0, with 16 bases in between. CDR3 DNA: TGTGCCACGGGGCGGAGCAGAAACTCCTACGAGCAGTACTTC. Translated, it gives CATGRSRNSYEQYF.

CDR3 sequence: CASSSGQTYEQYF. CDR3 in DNA: TGTGCCAGCAGTTCCGGACAGACCTACGAGCAGTACTTC. This chain uses TRBV28 with TRBJ2-7, with D maybe TRBD1 (6 bases). CDR1 and CDR2 (germline): MDHEN, SYDVKM. CDR3 length: 13 residues. Trimming took off 4 bases at V and 2 bases at J, with 9 bases between the two ends.

This clonotype was recorded only once. The chain uses TRBV7-9 and TRBJ1-1; D ambiguous. The CDR3 runs 13 residues. With 2 bases removed from V and 3 bases from J, the gap between germline ends came to 7 bases. CDR1 SEHNR and CDR2 FQNEAQ come from the germline V gene (reference sequence). In nucleotides, the CDR3 is TGTGCCAGCAGCTTAAAGGCGGACACTGAAGCTTTCTTT. It codes for CASSLKADTEAFF.

The V and J genes are TRBV4-1 and TRBJ2-1; 8 positions agree with TRBD2. After removal of 2 bases from V and 8 bases from J, the junction contained 8 bases not matched to a gene. There are 15 residues in the CDR3. CDR1 is MGHRA, CDR2 YSYEKL, per germline. DNA of the CDR3: TGCGCCAGCAGCCAAATGCGGGAGGTAAAGTATGAGCAGTTCTTC. This sequence encodes CASSQMREVKYEQFF.

This clonotype turned up a few times. This sequence joins TRBV6-2 or TRBV6-3 and TRBJ2-7; the D is unclear. The length of the CDR3 is 14 residues. Germline-derived CDR1 and CDR2 are MNHEY and SVGEGT. The V end was cut by 0 bases, the J end by 2 bases, with 8 bases between. CDR3 DNA: TGTGCCAGCAGTTACTCGGACGGTCCCTACGAGCAGTACTTC. Translated: CASSYSDGPYEQYF.

The table lists this clonotype with a few counts. CDR3 sequence reads: CASSYTGEETQYF. The CDR3 DNA reads as TGTGCCAGCAGTTACACGGGCGAAGAGACCCAGTACTTC. The rearrangement joins TRBV6-2 or TRBV6-3 to TRBJ2-5; D ambiguous. The CDR3 totals 13 residues. Trimming removed 2 bases at V and 3 bases at J, with 7 bases between. In germline, CDR1 is MNHEY, CDR2 SVGEGT.

This clonotype turned up a few times. This chain connects TRBV9 to TRBJ2-7; D not resolved. The CDR3 extends over 14 amino acids. V gave up 0 bases and J gave up 0 bases, with 7 bases separating them. Germline values: CDR1 SGDLS, CDR2 YYNGEE. This CDR3 reads CASSVGPSSYEQYF. The CDR3 bases are TGTGCCAGCAGCGTAGGTCCTAGCTCCTACGAGCAGTACTTC.

This rearrangement joins TRBV20-1 to TRBJ2-7; D unresolved. Germline V gene lookup returns CDR1 DFQATT and CDR2 SNEGSKA (reference sequence). This CDR3 has 12 amino acids. Trimming removed 2 bases from V and 4 bases from J, with 9 bases in between. The CDR3 DNA sequence: TGCAGTGCTAGAACCCAACAATACGAGCAGTACTTC. It is translated as CSARTQQYEQYF.

This clonotype has more than one count but fewer than ten. The CDR3 region has the DNA TGTGCCAGCAGGTCGGACAGGGGAGACGATACGCAGTATTTT. As protein: CASRSDRGDDTQYF. The chain employs TRBV6-5 and TRBJ2-3, with 9 positions matching TRBD1. Germline trimming cut 6 bases from V and 6 bases from J; bases unmatched to any gene: 7. The CDR3 consists of 14 residues. CDR1 is MNHEY, CDR2 SVGAGI, per germline.

This clonotype has just a few counts. The gene calls are TRBV6-5 and TRBJ2-5; perhaps TRBD2 as D (5 bases). TRBJ2-7 matches the DNA end more closely, so the J call is doubtful. This CDR3 has 14 amino acids. CDR1 and CDR2 (germline): MNHEY, SVGAGI. The CDR3, as DNA: TGTGCCACCTACGACCAATCGGAGGTAGCCGAGCAGTACTTC. Its translation: CATYDQSEVAEQYF.

This chain connects TRBV12-5 to TRBJ2-1, with D possibly being TRBD1 (5 bases). The CDR3 sequence is 12 residues long. The ends were cut back, 0 bases at V and 9 bases at J, with 6 bases in the middle. The germline V gene encodes CDR1 LGHNT and CDR2 FRNRAP. In DNA, the CDR3 is TGTGCTAGTGGTTTGGTAAGGGGTGAGCAGTTCTTC. It encodes CASGLVRGEQFF.

Concerning this clonotype: The DNA is omitted, as the CDR3 cannot be located on it reliably, and the CDR3 follows TCRdb's listing. The chain couples TRBV12-3 or TRBV12-4 to TRBJ1-5. The CDR3 spans 16 amino acids, including both terminal residues. The chain's CDR3 is CASSSSAWVRNQPQHF.

This sequence joins TRBV4-1 and TRBJ2-5, with D perhaps TRBD2 (6 bases). CDR3 length: 12 residues. The germline gives CDR1 MGHRA, CDR2 YSYEKL. Trimming left V 5 bases short and J 11 bases short, with 15 bases between. The CDR3 DNA reads as TGCGCCAGCAGCGGGAGGAACTACGGGCAGTACTTC. Translating gives CASSGRNYGQYF.

The chain employs TRBV7-2 and TRBJ2-5, with 12 bases that match TRBD1. Gene TRBJ2-7 matches the end of the DNA better, so the J call may be wrong. Germline CDR1 is SGHTA and CDR2 is FQGNSA. The CDR3 consists of 21 residues. The CDR3 DNA sequence: TGTGCCAGCAGCTTACCGAAACGCCGCGGGACAGGGGGCACCCTCTCCTACGAGCAGTACTTC. It codes for CASSLPKRRGTGGTLSYEQYF.

The CDR3 coding sequence is TGCAGTGCTCTGGGGAGCTACGAGCAGTACTTC. Its translation: CSALGSYEQYF. The chain couples TRBV20-1 to TRBJ2-7, with D possibly matching TRBD2 (5 bases). Germline assignment: CDR1 DFQATT and CDR2 SNEGSKA (reference sequence). This CDR3 contains 11 residues. The V end was cut by 5 bases, the J end by 3 bases, with 8 bases between.

The J gene is TRBJ2-3, the V gene TRBV20-1; 9 bases fit TRBD2. The CDR3 totals 15 residues. From germline, CDR1 is DFQATT and CDR2 SNEGSKA (reference sequence). The V gene end was trimmed by 3 bases and the J gene end by 6 bases; junction bases not matched to a gene: 10. Here the CDR3 DNA reads TGCAGTGCTAGGTTTAGCGGGAGATCTTCCGATACGCAGTATTTT. Encoded protein: CSARFSGRSSDTQYF.

With respect to this clonotype: With a much larger clone just one base away, this may be a read error. The V and J genes are TRBV6-6 and TRBJ1-2, with D perhaps TRBD1 (5 bases). The CDR3 has 12 amino acids. CDR1 is MNHNY and CDR2 is SVGAGI in the germline V gene (reference sequence). V was shortened by 4 bases and J by 8 bases, with 11 bases between the two germline ends. In nucleotides, the CDR3 is TGTGCCAGCAGTTTATCCAGGGTCGGCTACACCTTC. This gives the protein CASSLSRVGYTF.

The table lists this clonotype with a few counts. The chain carries TRBV20-1 and TRBJ2-7; TRBD1 matches 7 bases. J was trimmed by 3 bases and V by 3 bases; bases with no gene match: 8. From germline, CDR1 is DFQATT and CDR2 SNEGSKA (reference sequence). The CDR3 spans 14 residues. This CDR3 reads CSASLTGIGYEQYF. The CDR3 coding sequence is TGCAGTGCTAGTTTGACAGGGATAGGCTACGAGCAGTACTTC.

This chain connects TRBV6-1 to TRBJ2-7; possibly TRBD1 for D (6 bases). Germline-derived CDR1 and CDR2 are MNHNS and SASEGT. There are 13 residues in the CDR3. V dropped 10 bases and J dropped 2 bases, with 15 bases sitting between them. The chain's CDR3 is CAILRDTAYEQYF. DNA of the CDR3: TGTGCCATACTCCGGGACACAGCCTACGAGCAGTACTTC.

This rearrangement joins TRBV7-9 to TRBJ2-5, with TRBD2 identical over 10 bases. The CDR3 extends over 14 amino acids. Unmatched junction bases numbered 3, after V lost 3 bases and J lost 5 bases. Germline V gives CDR1 SEHNR, CDR2 FQNEAQ (reference sequence). The CDR3: CASSFGSGRETQYF. CDR3 DNA: TGTGCCAGCAGCTTCGGTAGCGGGAGGGAGACCCAGTACTTC.

The J gene is TRBJ2-5, the V gene TRBV6-6; 12 bases are shared with TRBD2. The CDR3 sequence is 17 residues long. Germline values: CDR1 MNHNY, CDR2 SVGAGI (reference sequence). Germline trimming cut 5 bases from V and 3 bases from J; bases unmatched to any gene: 10. This chain's CDR3 is CASSPPWTSGIEETQYF. CDR3 sequence (DNA): TGTGCCAGCAGTCCTCCTTGGACTAGCGGGATTGAAGAGACCCAGTACTTC.

This rearrangement joins TRBV5-1 to TRBJ2-1; 10 nucleotides match TRBD1. The germline V gene has CDR1 SGHRS and CDR2 YFSETQ. Trimming removed 3 bases from V and 9 bases from J; junction bases left unmatched: 9. CDR3 size: 15 residues. CDR3 nucleotides: TGCGCCAGCAGCTCGGGACAGGGGTCCTGGGGTGAGCAGTTCTTC. This translates into CASSSGQGSWGEQFF. The variable domain in full, completed from reference TRBV5-1 and TRBJ2-1, reads KAGVTQTPRYLIKTRGQQVTLSCSPISGHRSVSWYQQTPGQGLQFLFEYFSETQRNKGNFPGRFSGRQFSNSRSEMNVSTLELGDSALYLCASSSGQGSWGEQFFGPGTRLTVL.

The chain carries TRBV5-1 and TRBJ2-2; TRBD1 matches at 11 bases. Germline CDR1 and CDR2: SGHRS and YFSETQ. Trimming at V came to 4 bases and at J to 5 bases, leaving 7 bases not matched to a gene. This CDR3 region has 16 residues. The CDR3 DNA reads TGCGCCAGCAGCCTAACCGGGACAGGGGGAACCGGGGAGCTGTTTTTT. Amino acid sequence: CASSLTGTGGTGELFF. Looking up the rest from reference TRBV5-1 and TRBJ2-2 gives the full variable domain: KAGVTQTPRYLIKTRGQQVTLSCSPISGHRSVSWYQQTPGQGLQFLFEYFSETQRNKGNFPGRFSGRQFSNSRSEMNVSTLELGDSALYLCASSLTGTGGTGELFFGEGSRLTVL.

In its sample, this clonotype was seen many times. The chain recombines TRBV12-3 or TRBV12-4 with TRBJ2-7, with 7 bases aligning to TRBD1. Losses at the gene ends were 2 bases for V and 0 bases for J; bases not matched to a gene: 10. This CDR3 has 17 amino acids. The CDR3 nucleotides read TGTGCCAGCAGTTTAACTCTATGGGGACAGAACTCCTACGAGCAGTACTTC. Translating it yields CASSLTLWGQNSYEQYF.

The chain recombines TRBV6-1 with TRBJ2-2, with 9 bases identical to TRBD2. Germline values: CDR1 MNHNS, CDR2 SASEGT. The J segment lost 1 base and the V segment lost 11 bases, leaving 5 bases of the junction unmatched. This CDR3 comprises 14 residues. CDR3 sequence reads: CASRLAVNTGELFF. CDR3 in DNA: TGTGCCTCTCGACTAGCGGTGAACACCGGGGAGCTGTTTTTT.

In its sample, this clonotype was seen once. CDR3 coding DNA: TGCGCCAGCAGCAAGGGACAGGGCCCCCTCGAGCAGTACTTC. Protein sequence: CASSKGQGPLEQYF. The chain combines TRBV5-1 with TRBJ2-7, with 9 bases that match TRBD1. Germline V lookup: CDR1 SGHRS, CDR2 YFSETQ. This CDR3 has 14 amino acids. V was clipped by 4 bases and J by 6 bases; unmatched bases: 8.